The clone carrying this T cell receptor beta chain has only a few counts. This entry is derived from a study of blood T cell repertoires in COVID-19. For the study at large: The cDNA or gDNA used as material had been derived from T cells, B-cell-depleted T cells, or PBMCs.

Per the original methods: For nucleated cells, counts were estimated from reference gene primer amplification. Produced via immunoSEQ multiplex PCR; TCRdb's table is partial and in-frame only. That table furnishes V, J and clone size, whereas the DNA furnished D and trimming. The sample carries around 100,000 clones, roughly 86% recorded once. This receptor was identified in a man in his forties with acute or convalescent COVID-19. Material: peripheral blood.

The CDR3 coding sequence is TGTGCCAGCAGTTACTCAGGGGTGGGACAGCCCCAGCATTTT. Its protein product is CASSYSGVGQPQHF. The chain combines TRBV6-6 with TRBJ1-5; possible D gene TRBD1, 5 bases. V dropped 0 bases and J dropped 7 bases, with 10 bases sitting between them. Germline CDR1 MNHNY, CDR2 SVGAGI (reference sequence). The CDR3 consists of 14 residues.